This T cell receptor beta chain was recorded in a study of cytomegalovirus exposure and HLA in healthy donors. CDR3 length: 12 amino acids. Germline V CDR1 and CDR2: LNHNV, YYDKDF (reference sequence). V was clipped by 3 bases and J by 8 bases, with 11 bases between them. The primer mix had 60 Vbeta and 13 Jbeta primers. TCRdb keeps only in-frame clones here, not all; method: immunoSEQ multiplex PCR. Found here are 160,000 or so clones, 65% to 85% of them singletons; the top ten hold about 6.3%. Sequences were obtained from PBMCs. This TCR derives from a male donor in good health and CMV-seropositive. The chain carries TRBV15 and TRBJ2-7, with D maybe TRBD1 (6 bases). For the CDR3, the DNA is TGTGCCACCAGCAGGGACAGTTCGCAGCAGTACTTC. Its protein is CATSRDSSQQYF.